Listed below are T cell receptor beta chains from one sample, sequenced in a study of T-cell reconstitution after alpha-beta-depleted transplantation in children. TCRdb fed the PCR reads into MiXCR, producing one record per CDR3 protein. The table has about 400,000 distinct CDR3 sequences, 20% seen once; the top ten hold 3.5% to 4%. This specimen was PBMCs from the stem cell graft donor, taken from the stem cell graft. The receptors were sampled from a human donor who donated a stem cell graft to a child with acute myeloid leukemia. CDR3s include the opening cysteine and the closing phenylalanine or tryptophan. D genes are given only for firm matches. Clone size is not always given. Where it is, it says once, few, many or a class for expanded clones.

.	TRBD2	TRBJ2-1	TRBV5-1	CASSPGTSGREQFF	TGCGCCAGCAGCCCAGGGACTAGCGGGAGGGAGCAGTTCTTC
.	.	TRBJ2-7	TRBV7-8	CASSTAPLEDGGYEQYF	TGTGCCAGCAGCACCGCCCCCCTCGAGGACGGCGGTTACGAGCAGTACTTC
.	TRBD2	TRBJ2-2	TRBV5-1	CASSPGLAHANTGELFF	TGCGCCAGCAGCCCGGGACTAGCGCACGCGAACACCGGGGAGCTGTTTTTT
few	.	TRBJ2-1	TRBV6-5	CASSSTLNEQFF	TGTGCCAGCAGCTCGACCCTCAATGAGCAGTTCTTC
few	.	TRBJ2-1	TRBV24-1	CATSETEYEQFF	TGTGCCACCAGTGAAACAGAGTATGAGCAGTTCTTC
.	TRBD1	TRBJ2-2	TRBV10-2	CASSQLPGQGAQTNTGELFF	TGCGCCAGCAGCCAATTACCGGGACAGGGGGCCCAAACTAACACCGGGGAGCTGTTTTTT
.	TRBD2	TRBJ2-1	TRBV5-1	CASSAGLAGVREVFF	TGCGCCAGCAGCGCGGGACTAGCGGGAGTGAGGGAGGTGTTCTTC
.	TRBD2	TRBJ2-3	TRBV18	CASSPIAGVTDTQYF	TGTGCCAGCTCCCCTATAGCGGGAGTCACAGATACGCAGTATTTT
few	.	TRBJ2-7	TRBV4-1	CASSQDLVSRSSFTKQYF	TGCGCCAGCAGCCAAGATCTTGTTAGCAGGTCCTCCTTTACCAAGCAGTACTTC
few	.	TRBJ1-4	TRBV6-1	CASSGVVYEKLFF	TGTGCCAGCAGTGGGGTAGTCTACGAAAAACTGTTTTTT
few	TRBD1	TRBJ2-7	TRBV4-2	CASSQTAPGQGAYEQYF	TGTGCCAGCAGCCAAACCGCCCCGGGACAGGGGGCCTACGAGCAGTACTTC
.	.	TRBJ1-1	TRBV6-6	CASSYEQNTEAFF	TGTGCCAGCAGTTATGAGCAGAACACTGAAGCTTTCTTT
many	TRBD2	TRBJ2-5	TRBV6-1	CASSEIGLASGETQYF	TGTGCCAGCAGTGAAATTGGACTAGCCAGCGGGGAGACCCAGTACTTC
many	.	TRBJ2-7	TRBV20-1	CSAHGTSFPYEQYF	TGCAGTGCTCACGGGACATCGTTTCCTTACGAGCAGTACTTC
many	TRBD2	TRBJ2-7	TRBV11-2	CASSIRGLAGGHEQYF	TGTGCCAGCAGCATCAGAGGGCTAGCGGGAGGACACGAGCAGTACTTC
.	.	TRBJ2-5	TRBV20-1	CSASLGYQETQYF	TGCAGTGCCAGTTTGGGCTACCAAGAGACCCAGTACTTC
many	TRBD2	TRBJ2-3	TRBV5-1	CASSPQSGTSGRASSDTQYF	TGCGCCAGCAGCCCACAATCCGGGACTAGCGGGAGGGCCAGTTCAGATACGCAGTATTTT
.	TRBD1	TRBJ2-7	TRBV29-1	CSVARDSLYEQYF	TGCAGCGTTGCCCGGGACAGTCTCTACGAGCAGTACTTC
.	TRBD2	TRBJ2-3	TRBV11-2	CASSFWRELGTDTQYF	TGTGCCAGCAGCTTCTGGCGGGAGCTCGGCACAGATACGCAGTATTTT
few	TRBD1	TRBJ1-1	TRBV29-1	CSVALDRAKNTEAFF	TGCAGCGTCGCCCTGGACAGGGCCAAGAACACTGAAGCTTTCTTT
many	.	TRBJ1-5	TRBV12-3/TRBV12-4	CASGGGSGNQPQHF	TGTGCCAGCGGTGGAGGATCGGGCAATCAGCCCCAGCATTTT
few	TRBD2	TRBJ2-7	TRBV13	CASSAGLAGVGSYEQYF	TGTGCCAGCAGCGCGGGACTAGCGGGTGTCGGCTCCTACGAGCAGTACTTC
.	.	TRBJ2-3	TRBV29-1	CSVDMPRGPPDTQYF	TGCAGCGTTGATATGCCAAGGGGTCCCCCAGATACGCAGTATTTT
many	.	TRBJ1-1	TRBV29-1	CSVGGLNTEAFF	TGCAGCGTTGGAGGCCTGAACACTGAAGCTTTCTTT
many	TRBD2	TRBJ2-3	TRBV20-1	CSARDETSGSIDTQYF	TGCAGTGCTAGAGATGAGACTAGCGGGAGTATAGATACGCAGTATTTT
few	.	TRBJ2-1	TRBV12-3/TRBV12-4	CASSARILGNEQFF	TGTGCCAGCAGTGCGAGGATTCTTGGCAATGAGCAGTTCTTC
.	.	TRBJ1-2	TRBV21-1	CASDVWLLGETGAPNYGYTF	TGTGCCTCTGACGTGTGGCTTCTTGGGGAGACAGGGGCCCCTAACTATGGCTACACCTTC
.	.	TRBJ1-6	TRBV15	CATSRDFSVSSSLHF	TGTGCCACCAGCAGAGATTTCTCGGTTTCCTCGTCCCTCCACTTT
few	.	TRBJ2-1	TRBV28	CASSLGRRLSSYNEQFF	TGTGCCAGCAGTTTAGGTCGGCGGCTTAGCTCCTACAATGAGCAGTTCTTC
.	.	TRBJ2-3	TRBV7-9	CASSLADRTDTQYF	TGTGCCAGCAGCTTAGCAGATCGCACAGATACGCAGTATTTT
many	TRBD1	TRBJ2-1	TRBV6-5	CASSPGSLQGIYNEQFF	TGTGCCAGCAGCCCCGGTTCCTTACAGGGGATCTACAATGAGCAGTTCTTC
many	.	TRBJ2-1	TRBV20-1	CSAGPLARNSYNEQFF	TGCAGTGCTGGACCTCTTGCGCGAAACTCCTACAATGAGCAGTTCTTC
.	.	TRBJ1-1	TRBV5-1	CASSLGAGEAFF	TGCGCCAGCAGCTTGGGGGCAGGAGAAGCTTTCTTT
few	TRBD1	TRBJ2-7	TRBV15	CATSGSSGQGAYEQYF	TGTGCCACCAGCGGCTCTTCTGGACAGGGGGCCTACGAGCAGTACTTC
many	TRBD2	TRBJ2-1	TRBV29-1	CSVLGSGSVNEQFF	TGCAGCGTCCTGGGTAGCGGGAGTGTCAATGAGCAGTTCTTC
.	.	TRBJ1-2	TRBV3-1	CASSQTTGFYGYTF	TGTGCCAGCAGCCAAACAACAGGATTCTATGGCTACACCTTC
few	TRBD1	TRBJ1-1	TRBV5-1	CASSSSDRRNTEAFF	TGCGCCAGCAGCTCGTCGGACAGGAGGAACACTGAAGCTTTCTTT
.	TRBD2	TRBJ2-7	TRBV4-3	CASSSTSGRAYEQYF	TGCGCCAGCAGCTCCACTAGCGGGAGGGCCTACGAGCAGTACTTC
few	.	TRBJ2-1	TRBV20-1	CSALRGGNNEQFF	TGCAGTGCCCTTAGGGGTGGCAACAATGAGCAGTTCTTC
many	.	TRBJ2-7	TRBV29-1	CSARQGGHEQYF	TGCAGCGCCAGACAGGGAGGCCACGAGCAGTACTTC
.	.	TRBJ2-2	TRBV20-1	CSASDQVWGNTGELFF	TGCAGTGCTAGTGACCAGGTTTGGGGGAACACCGGGGAGCTGTTTTTT
few	TRBD2	TRBJ2-3	TRBV28	CASSLWETSGTDTQYF	TGTGCCAGCAGTTTATGGGAGACTAGCGGCACAGATACGCAGTATTTT